The 22 T cell receptor beta chains listed next were all sequenced from one sample in a study of cytomegalovirus exposure and HLA in healthy donors. 60 Vbeta and 13 Jbeta primers were used in PCR. This table comes from immunoSEQ multiplex PCR, and its TCRdb copy is limited to in-frame clones, with some not included. Of about 300,000 clones listed, 86% are singletons. Sequencing was carried out using PBMCs. These receptors were taken from a man aged 35-49 years in good health and CMV-seropositive.

This clone was found once. The chain is built from TRBV5-5 and TRBJ2-1, with 10 bases matching TRBD2. The CDR3 has 17 amino acids. V shed 5 bases, J shed 0 bases, and the junction held 8 bases outside the gene matches. Germline values: CDR1 SGHKS, CDR2 YYEKEE (reference sequence). The CDR3 loop is CASSPGLAVSSYNEQFF. CDR3 sequence (DNA): TGTGCCAGCAGTCCTGGACTAGCGGTGAGCTCCTACAATGAGCAGTTCTTC.

The chain carries TRBV7-8 and TRBJ2-7, with a tentative D call TRBD2 (5 bases). V was pared by 4 bases and J by 4 bases, with 14 bases between. Germline-derived CDR1 and CDR2 are SGHVS and FQNEAQ. The CDR3 runs to 14 residues. CDR3 bases: TGTGCCAGCAGCTCCCAGTCGGGGTTATACGAGCAGTACTTC. Translated, it gives CASSSQSGLYEQYF.

This clone turned up a few times. The CDR3 here is CASSATGFNQPQHF. For the CDR3, the DNA is TGTGCCAGCAGCGCGACAGGGTTCAATCAGCCCCAGCATTTT. The J gene is TRBJ1-5, the V gene TRBV2, with 7 bases matching TRBD1. The J segment lost 3 bases and the V segment lost 6 bases, leaving 5 bases of the junction unmatched. CDR3 size: 14 residues. Germline V gene data show CDR1 as SNHLY and CDR2 as FYNNEI.

The chain carries TRBV29-1 and TRBJ2-1; D unresolved. CDR3 size: 13 residues. Germline V lookup: CDR1 SQVTM, CDR2 ANQGSEA. The V gene lost 1 base and the J gene lost 9 bases, with 13 bases spanning the gap. The CDR3 nucleotides are TGCAGCGTTGAAGGCGGCTTAGATCCTGAGCAGTTCTTC. Protein sequence: CSVEGGLDPEQFF.

This chain uses TRBV27 with TRBJ2-7; maybe TRBD2 (6 bases). Looked up from germline, CDR1 is MNHEY and CDR2 is SMNVEV (reference sequence). V was clipped by 6 bases and J by 3 bases, with 12 bases between them. The CDR3 length is 13 residues. The CDR3 here is CASRGGGRYEQYF. In DNA form, the CDR3 reads TGTGCCAGCAGGGGGGGTGGGCGCTACGAGCAGTACTTC.

The count of this clone is one. This rearrangement joins TRBV2 to TRBJ2-2; a weak D match, TRBD2 (5 bases). Germline CDR1 and CDR2: SNHLY and FYNNEI. This CDR3 is 12 amino acids long. V lost 6 bases and J 6 bases, leaving 8 bases between the germline ends. Here the CDR3 reads CASRTTSGELFF. Here the CDR3 DNA reads TGTGCCAGCAGGACTACTTCCGGGGAGCTGTTTTTT.

This chain joins TRBV5-1 and TRBJ1-1, with 7 bases fitting TRBD1. Germline V gene lookup returns CDR1 SGHRS and CDR2 YFSETQ. This CDR3 region has 14 residues. The V segment lost 4 bases and the J segment 3 bases; nucleotides outside the gene matches: 6. This chain's CDR3 is CASSQTGRDTEAFF. The CDR3 region has the DNA TGCGCCAGCAGCCAGACAGGGCGGGACACTGAAGCTTTCTTT.

This rearrangement joins TRBV7-2 to TRBJ2-4, with unresolved D. Deletions cut 0 bases from V and 8 bases from J, with 11 bases between. The CDR3 is 14 residues long. CDR1 and CDR2 (germline): SGHTA, FQGNSA. The DNA for the CDR3 is TGTGCCAGCAGCTTAGCAGTGTCGATAGACATTCAGTACTTC. Its translation is CASSLAVSIDIQYF.

The V call is TRBV6-1, the J call TRBJ2-1, with D perhaps TRBD2 (7 bases). V lost 2 bases and J 0 bases, leaving 11 bases between the germline ends. CDR3 length: 16 amino acids. CDR1 is MNHNS, CDR2 SASEGT, per germline. The CDR3 nucleotides read TGTGCCAGCAGTGAAATGGGGGGGCCCTCCTACAATGAGCAGTTCTTC. Translating it yields CASSEMGGPSYNEQFF.

The V call is TRBV18, the J call TRBJ2-5, with 11 bases identical to TRBD2. V shed 5 bases, J shed 5 bases, and the junction held 7 bases outside the gene matches. This CDR3 is built from 15 residues. CDR1 KGHSH and CDR2 LQKENI come from the germline V gene. The CDR3: CASSSTSGSRETQYF. CDR3 nucleotides: TGTGCCAGCTCATCTACTAGCGGGAGTAGGGAGACCCAGTACTTC. The full variable domain, in which reference TRBV18 and TRBJ2-5 provide the parts outside the CDR3, is NAGVMQNPRHLVRRRGQEARLRCSPMKGHSHVYWYRQLPEEGLKFMVYLQKENIIDESGMPKERFSAEFPKEGPSILRIQQVVRGDSAAYFCASSSTSGSRETQYFGPGTRLLVL.

The chain combines TRBV29-1 with TRBJ2-3; 7 nucleotides agree with TRBD2. V gave up 6 bases and J gave up 6 bases; unmatched junction bases: 15. The CDR3 runs 15 residues. Looked up from germline, CDR1 is SQVTM and CDR2 is ANQGSEA. The CDR3 nucleotides read TGCAGCGTCGATTCCACTAGCGACTCACGCGATACGCAGTATTTT. It encodes CSVDSTSDSRDTQYF.

This chain uses TRBV5-4 with TRBJ2-1; D is uncertain. The CDR3 is 11 residues long. Per the germline V gene, CDR1 is SGHNT and CDR2 is YYREEE (reference sequence). The V end lost 4 bases, the J end lost 6 bases, and 5 bases lay between the germline ends. CDR3 sequence: CASSPGNEQFF. The CDR3 DNA sequence: TGTGCCAGCAGCCCCGGCAATGAGCAGTTCTTC.

This chain uses TRBV27 with TRBJ2-2, with 10 bases matching TRBD1. The CDR3 totals 13 residues. The V gene's germline CDR1 is MNHEY and CDR2 SMNVEV (reference sequence). V lost 5 bases, J lost 6 bases, and 0 bases stayed unmatched. The CDR3 region has the DNA TGTGCCAGCAGTGACAGGGGGCCCGGGGAGCTGTTTTTT. It specifies CASSDRGPGELFF.

The rearrangement links TRBV4-1 to TRBJ2-2; 11 nucleotides line up with TRBD2. The V gene end was trimmed by 7 bases and the J gene end by 4 bases; junction bases not matched to a gene: 8. The CDR3 consists of 16 residues. CDR1 is MGHRA, CDR2 YSYEKL, per germline. The CDR3 sequence: CASNRLAGTITGELFF. CDR3 bases: TGCGCCAGCAATCGACTAGCGGGAACCATCACCGGGGAGCTGTTTTTT.

This sequence joins TRBV6-1 and TRBJ2-7, with D maybe TRBD2 (5 bases). Between the trimmed V and J ends, which lost 6 bases and 0 bases, there was a span of 9 bases. There are 13 residues in the CDR3. CDR1 is MNHNS, CDR2 SASEGT, per germline. The CDR3: CASRSGISYEQYF. CDR3 in DNA: TGTGCCAGCAGGTCGGGGATCTCCTACGAGCAGTACTTC.

The rearrangement uses TRBV4-2 and TRBJ2-1; 8 nucleotides agree with TRBD2. The ends lost 0 bases at V and 6 bases at J; junction bases unmatched: 10. Per the germline V gene, CDR1 is LGHNA and CDR2 is YNFKEQ. The CDR3 length is 17 residues. The CDR3 bases are TGTGCCAGCAGCCAAGATAGTGGGACTAGGGGGGGCAATGAGCAGTTCTTC. It specifies CASSQDSGTRGGNEQFF.

The rearrangement links TRBV7-9 to TRBJ1-1; D remains ambiguous. The CDR3 spans 11 residues. Per germline, CDR1 SEHNR and CDR2 FQNEAQ (reference sequence). Trimming stripped 6 bases from V and 7 bases from J, with 9 bases between. The CDR3 sequence is CASSVEIEAFF. The DNA of the CDR3 is TGTGCCAGCAGTGTCGAGATTGAAGCTTTCTTT.

There are a few counts of this clone. As DNA, the CDR3 is TGTGCCAGCAGTAGGACAGGCTATGGCTACACCTTC. Its translation: CASSRTGYGYTF. The gene calls are TRBV28 and TRBJ1-2; 7 bases align to TRBD1. CDR1 is MDHEN and CDR2 is SYDVKM in the germline V gene. V trimming: 5 bases; J trimming: 4 bases; junction bases outside the gene matches: 1. CDR3 length equals 12 residues.

V gene TRBV7-3 combines with J gene TRBJ2-2; D is undetermined. V lost 2 bases to trimming and J lost 6 bases, with 4 bases between them. The CDR3 totals 12 residues. CDR1 SGHTA and CDR2 FQGTGA come from the germline V gene. Here the CDR3 reads CASSLLAGELFF. The CDR3 DNA sequence: TGTGCCAGCAGCTTACTCGCCGGGGAGCTGTTTTTT.

This chain connects TRBV18 to TRBJ2-7, with TRBD2 matching 12 bases. The CDR3 contains 17 residues. Germline-derived CDR1 and CDR2 are KGHSH and LQKENI. V dropped 1 base and J dropped 3; count of bases not matched to a gene: 7. CDR3 sequence reads: CASSPLETSGSHYEQYF. CDR3 nucleotide sequence: TGTGCCAGCTCACCACTCGAGACTAGCGGGAGCCACTACGAGCAGTACTTC.

This clone was observed once. One junction end does not reproduce the germline sequence, and a read error may be involved. V is TRBV19 and J is TRBJ1-5; 12 bases are shared with TRBD1. Germline assignment: CDR1 LNHDA and CDR2 SQIVND (reference sequence). The CDR3 runs 15 residues. The CDR3 sequence: CASSTGTGGKQPQHF. CDR3 DNA sequence: TGTGCCAGTAGTACCGGGACAGGGGGCAAGCAGCCCCAGCATTTT.

V usage is TRBV5-4 and J usage is TRBJ2-5, with D possibly matching TRBD1 (6 bases). Trimming removed 4 bases at V and 3 bases at J, with 10 bases between. Germline lookup yields CDR1 SGHNT and CDR2 YYREEE (reference sequence). CDR3 length equals 13 residues. CDR3 DNA: TGTGCCAGCAGCCTAAGACAGGAAGAGACCCAGTACTTC. Translated, it gives CASSLRQEETQYF.